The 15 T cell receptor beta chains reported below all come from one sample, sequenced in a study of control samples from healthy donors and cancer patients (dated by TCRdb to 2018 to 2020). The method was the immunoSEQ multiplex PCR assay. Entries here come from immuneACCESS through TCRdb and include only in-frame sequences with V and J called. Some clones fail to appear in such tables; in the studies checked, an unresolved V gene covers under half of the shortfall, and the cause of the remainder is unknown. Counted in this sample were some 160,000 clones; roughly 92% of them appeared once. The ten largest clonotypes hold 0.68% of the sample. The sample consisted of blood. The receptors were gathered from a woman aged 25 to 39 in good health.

CDR3: CASSLVGIPGQGDEKLFF. CDR3 bases: TGTGCCAGCAGCTTAGTTGGGATACCGGGACAGGGAGATGAAAAACTGTTTTTT. The rearrangement uses TRBV7-9 and TRBJ1-4; the match to TRBD1 covers 9 bases. V gave up 1 base and J gave up 6 bases; unmatched junction bases: 12. CDR3 size: 18 residues. Germline V lookup: CDR1 SEHNR, CDR2 FQNEAQ (reference sequence).

In DNA, the CDR3 is TGTGCCAGCGGAAGACAGGGGGACCAGCCCCAGCATTTT. Amino acid sequence: CASGRQGDQPQHF. J is TRBJ1-5 and V is TRBV27, with 9 bases that match TRBD1. CDR1 and CDR2 from the germline V gene are MNHEY and SMNVEV (reference sequence). The CDR3 is 13 residues long. With 8 bases clipped from V and 7 bases from J, the junction kept 6 bases outside the gene matches.

The CDR3 reads CASSFGIGYGYTF. The CDR3 region has the DNA TGTGCCAGCAGTTTCGGGATTGGCTATGGCTACACCTTC. The chain carries TRBV6-2 or TRBV6-3 and TRBJ1-2; D call uncertain. This CDR3 has 13 residues. Between the trimmed V and J ends, which lost 4 bases and 4 bases, there was a span of 10 bases. The V gene's germline CDR1 is MNHEY and CDR2 SVGEGT.

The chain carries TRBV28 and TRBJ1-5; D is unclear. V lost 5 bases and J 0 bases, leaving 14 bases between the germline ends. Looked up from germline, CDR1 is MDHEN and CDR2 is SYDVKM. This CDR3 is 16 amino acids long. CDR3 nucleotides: TGTGCCAGCAGTCTACGGACTGCTTATAGCAATCAGCCCCAGCATTTT. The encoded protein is CASSLRTAYSNQPQHF.

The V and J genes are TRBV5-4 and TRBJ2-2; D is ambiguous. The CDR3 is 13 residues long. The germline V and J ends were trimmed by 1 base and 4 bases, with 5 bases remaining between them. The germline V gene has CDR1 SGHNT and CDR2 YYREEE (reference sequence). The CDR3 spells CASSLWATGELFF. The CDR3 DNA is TGTGCCAGCAGCTTGTGGGCCACCGGGGAGCTGTTTTTT.

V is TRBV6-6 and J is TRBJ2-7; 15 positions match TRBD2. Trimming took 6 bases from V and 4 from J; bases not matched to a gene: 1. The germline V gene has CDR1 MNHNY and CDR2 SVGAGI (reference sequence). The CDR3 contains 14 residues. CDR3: CASRGLAGGYEQYF. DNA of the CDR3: TGTGCCAGCAGGGGACTAGCGGGGGGATACGAGCAGTACTTC.

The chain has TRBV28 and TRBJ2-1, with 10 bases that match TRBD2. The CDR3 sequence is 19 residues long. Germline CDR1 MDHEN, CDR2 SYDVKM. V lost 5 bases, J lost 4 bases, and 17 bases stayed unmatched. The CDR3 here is CASSPLEGLAGAQYNEQFF. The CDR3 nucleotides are TGTGCCAGCAGTCCGCTTGAGGGGCTAGCGGGAGCCCAATACAATGAGCAGTTCTTC.

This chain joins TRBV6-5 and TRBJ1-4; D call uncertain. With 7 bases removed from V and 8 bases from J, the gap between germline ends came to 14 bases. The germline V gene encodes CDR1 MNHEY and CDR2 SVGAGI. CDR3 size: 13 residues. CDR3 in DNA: TGTGCCAGCACCGCTTTGTACGGGGAAAAACTGTTTTTT. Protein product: CASTALYGEKLFF.

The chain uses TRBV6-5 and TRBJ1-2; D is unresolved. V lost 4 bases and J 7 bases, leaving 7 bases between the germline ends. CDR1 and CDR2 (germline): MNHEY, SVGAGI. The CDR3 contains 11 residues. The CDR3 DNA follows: TGTGCCAGCAGTTCCGCCCTTGGCTACACCTTC. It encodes CASSSALGYTF.

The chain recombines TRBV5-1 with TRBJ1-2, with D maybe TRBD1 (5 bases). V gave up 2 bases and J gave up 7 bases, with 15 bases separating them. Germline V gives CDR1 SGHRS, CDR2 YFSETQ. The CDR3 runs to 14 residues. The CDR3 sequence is CASSFPDKARGYTF. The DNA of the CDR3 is TGCGCCAGCAGCTTCCCGGACAAAGCTCGTGGCTACACCTTC. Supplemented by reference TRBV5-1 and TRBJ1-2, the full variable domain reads KAGVTQTPRYLIKTRGQQVTLSCSPISGHRSVSWYQQTPGQGLQFLFEYFSETQRNKGNFPGRFSGRQFSNSRSEMNVSTLELGDSALYLCASSFPDKARGYTFGSGTRLTVV.

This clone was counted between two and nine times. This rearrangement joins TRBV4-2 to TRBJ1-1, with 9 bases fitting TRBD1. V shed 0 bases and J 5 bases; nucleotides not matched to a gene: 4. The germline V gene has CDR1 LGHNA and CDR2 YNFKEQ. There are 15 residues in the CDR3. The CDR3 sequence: CASSQEGQGGTEAFF. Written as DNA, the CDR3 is TGTGCCAGCAGCCAAGAGGGACAGGGAGGGACTGAAGCTTTCTTT.

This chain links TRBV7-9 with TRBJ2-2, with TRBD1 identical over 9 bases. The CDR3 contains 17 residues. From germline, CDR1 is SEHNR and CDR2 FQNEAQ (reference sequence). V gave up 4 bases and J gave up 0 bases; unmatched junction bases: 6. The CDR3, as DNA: TGTGCCAGCAGCTCACCGACAGGGGGATCGAACACCGGGGAGCTGTTTTTT. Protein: CASSSPTGGSNTGELFF.

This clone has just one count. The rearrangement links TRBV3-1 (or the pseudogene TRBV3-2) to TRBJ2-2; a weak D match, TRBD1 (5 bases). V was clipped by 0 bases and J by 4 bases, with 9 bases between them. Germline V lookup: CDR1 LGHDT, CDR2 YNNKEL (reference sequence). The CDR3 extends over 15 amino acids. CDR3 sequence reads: CASSQDRVGTGELFF. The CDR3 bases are TGTGCCAGCAGCCAAGACAGGGTTGGCACCGGGGAGCTGTTTTTT.

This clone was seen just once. CDR3 region: CAILPPGAWDGYTF. The CDR3 bases are TGTGCCATTCTTCCGCCAGGGGCCTGGGATGGCTACACCTTC. The V call is TRBV28, the J call TRBJ1-2; maybe TRBD1 (6 bases). The CDR3 loop spans 14 amino acids. The V end lost 10 bases, the J end lost 6 bases, and 21 bases lay between the germline ends. Germline lookup yields CDR1 MDHEN and CDR2 SYDVKM.

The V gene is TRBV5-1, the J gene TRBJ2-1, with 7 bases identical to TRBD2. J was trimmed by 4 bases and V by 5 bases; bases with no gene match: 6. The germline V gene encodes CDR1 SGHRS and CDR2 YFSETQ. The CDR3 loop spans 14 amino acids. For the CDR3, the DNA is TGCGCCAGCAGTACCGGGACTATGTACAATGAGCAGTTCTTC. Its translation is CASSTGTMYNEQFF.